The 22 T cell receptor beta chains listed next were all sequenced from one sample in a study of blood T cell repertoires in COVID-19. The data were produced by immunoSEQ multiplex PCR, yet TCRdb's version contains in-frame clones alone and is incomplete. The data hold approximately 170,000 clones, with around 86% observed a single time. The sample taken for sequencing was peripheral blood. The receptors were gathered from a man in his sixties or seventies with acute or convalescent COVID-19.

The chain joins TRBV24-1 to TRBJ2-5; 8 bases map to TRBD2. Germline V gene sequence: CDR1 KGHDR, CDR2 SFDVKD. With V trimmed by 9 bases and J by 4 bases, 15 bases remained unmatched. The CDR3 consists of 16 residues. CDR3 coding DNA: TGTGCCACCTGGGGCTGTTTTAGCGGGAAGAGAGAGACCCAGTACTTC. Amino acid sequence: CATWGCFSGKRETQYF.

The V gene is TRBV19, the J gene TRBJ2-3; D perhaps matches TRBD2 (5 bases). Germline V gene data show CDR1 as LNHDA and CDR2 as SQIVND (reference sequence). The ends were cut back, 6 bases at V and 1 base at J, with 23 bases in the middle. The CDR3 is 18 residues long. The CDR3 here is CASSLLPGWEKGTDTQYF. In DNA, the CDR3 is TGTGCCAGTAGCCTATTGCCCGGGTGGGAGAAAGGCACAGATACGCAGTATTTT.

The J gene is TRBJ1-2, the V gene TRBV9; tentative D call: TRBD1 (6 bases). Trimming shortened V by 6 bases and J by 4 bases, and 10 bases separated the two germline ends. The length of the CDR3 is 12 residues. Germline V lookup: CDR1 SGDLS, CDR2 YYNGEE. As DNA, the CDR3 is TGTGCCAGCAAGGGGGAGCCCTATGGCTACACCTTC. Translation: CASKGEPYGYTF.

This sequence joins TRBV28 and TRBJ2-7, with D perhaps matching TRBD2 (6 bases). Between the trimmed V and J ends, which lost 5 bases and 6 bases, there was a span of 17 bases. The CDR3 sequence is 14 residues long. The germline V gene has CDR1 MDHEN and CDR2 SYDVKM. This CDR3 reads CASSLELASAEQYF. The CDR3 coding sequence is TGTGCCAGCAGTCTCGAACTAGCATCCGCCGAGCAGTACTTC.

The rearrangement joins TRBV27 to TRBJ2-1; 13 nucleotides match TRBD2. The germline V gene encodes CDR1 MNHEY and CDR2 SMNVEV (reference sequence). This CDR3 comprises 15 residues. The V and J ends lost 5 bases and 5 bases, in that order; junction bases with no gene match: 3. CDR3 sequence reads: CASSQLAGGDNEQFF. For the CDR3, the DNA is TGTGCCAGCAGTCAACTAGCGGGAGGGGACAATGAGCAGTTCTTC.

V gene TRBV6-2 or TRBV6-3 combines with J gene TRBJ2-3, with TRBD2 matching over 8 bases. Germline lookup yields CDR1 MNHEY and CDR2 SVGEGT. With V trimmed by 6 bases and J by 10 bases, 9 bases remained unmatched. The CDR3 spans 13 residues. Here the CDR3 reads CASSPGGWPAQYF. The CDR3, as DNA: TGTGCCAGCAGCCCGGGGGGGTGGCCTGCGCAGTATTTT.

This chain joins TRBV7-9 and TRBJ1-2; D possibly corresponds to TRBD1 (5 bases). Germline lookup yields CDR1 SEHNR and CDR2 FQNEAQ (reference sequence). V lost 2 bases, J lost 7 bases, and 14 bases lay in between. This CDR3 has 14 amino acids. The CDR3 region has the DNA TGTGCCAGCAGCTTAACGGGGGAGAAGAGTGGCTACACCTTC. This sequence encodes CASSLTGEKSGYTF.

V gene TRBV12-3 or TRBV12-4 combines with J gene TRBJ1-2; perhaps TRBD1 as D (6 bases). The CDR3 covers 13 residues. The germline V and J ends were trimmed by 6 bases and 8 bases, with 16 bases remaining between them. The CDR3 DNA reads as TGTGCCAGCAGCGGCGGTCAGGGGTCGGGCTACACCTTC. It specifies CASSGGQGSGYTF.

The chain joins TRBV13 to TRBJ2-1; TRBD2 matches at 11 bases. Germline V gene data show CDR1 as PRHDT and CDR2 as FYEKMQ (reference sequence). J gave up 0 bases and V 4 bases, and 2 bases lay outside the gene matches. The CDR3 is made up of 16 amino acids. The CDR3 bases are TGTGCCAGCAGCTCACTAGCGGGGGCCTCCTACAATGAGCAGTTCTTC. Translating it yields CASSSLAGASYNEQFF.

The chain employs TRBV28 and TRBJ1-1; 9 bases fit TRBD1. The J segment lost 1 base and the V segment lost 5 bases, leaving 5 bases of the junction unmatched. From germline, CDR1 is MDHEN and CDR2 SYDVKM. The CDR3 extends over 15 amino acids. This chain's CDR3 is CASSDRGRANTEAFF. DNA of the CDR3: TGTGCCAGCAGTGACAGGGGGAGAGCGAACACTGAAGCTTTCTTT.

The V and J genes are TRBV6-2 or TRBV6-3 and TRBJ2-3; 9 nucleotides align to TRBD2. Germline CDR1 MNHEY, CDR2 SVGEGT. This CDR3 spans 16 amino acids. Trimming removed 5 bases from V and 0 bases from J; junction bases left unmatched: 6. The CDR3 reads CASSPGGGGSTDTQYF. CDR3 sequence (DNA): TGTGCCAGCAGTCCGGGCGGGGGGGGAAGCACAGATACGCAGTATTTT.

The rearrangement uses TRBV27 and TRBJ1-4, with a tentative D call TRBD1 (6 bases). V was shortened by 2 bases and J by 0 bases, with 10 bases between the two germline ends. Germline values: CDR1 MNHEY, CDR2 SMNVEV (reference sequence). This CDR3 is 16 amino acids long. The CDR3 is CASSLVGGATNEKLFF. Here the CDR3 DNA reads TGTGCCAGCAGTTTAGTAGGGGGAGCAACTAATGAAAAACTGTTTTTT.

This sequence joins TRBV18 and TRBJ1-1; no firm D call. Trimming took 3 bases from V and 3 from J, leaving 11 bases between them. The CDR3 spans 14 residues. Germline CDR1 KGHSH, CDR2 LQKENI. This CDR3 is CASSPTSGDTEAFF. CDR3 sequence (DNA): TGTGCCAGCTCACCTACCAGCGGGGACACTGAAGCTTTCTTT.

The rearrangement links TRBV7-2 to TRBJ2-1; D is possibly TRBD2 (6 bases). The V gene's germline CDR1 is SGHTA and CDR2 FQGNSA. The CDR3 has 17 residues. The V end lost 4 bases, the J end lost 0 bases, and 16 bases lay between the germline ends. The DNA of the CDR3 is TGTGCCAGCAGCTCGGGACTGATGTCGAGCTCCTACAATGAGCAGTTCTTC. This encodes CASSSGLMSSSYNEQFF.

The gene calls are TRBV7-8 and TRBJ2-7; D may be TRBD2 (6 bases). In germline, CDR1 is SGHVS, CDR2 FQNEAQ. Between the trimmed V and J ends, which lost 1 base and 6 bases, there was a span of 13 bases. This CDR3 spans 14 amino acids. CDR3 coding DNA: TGTGCCAGCAGCTTAGACGGGAGCGTAAGCGAGCAGTACTTC. It encodes CASSLDGSVSEQYF. The full variable domain, with the rest looked up from reference TRBV7-8 and TRBJ2-7, is GAGVSQSPRYKVAKRGQDVALRCDPISGHVSLFWYQQALGQGPEFLTYFQNEAQLDKSGLPSDRFFAERPEGSVSTLKIQRTQQEDSAVYLCASSLDGSVSEQYFGPGTRLTVT.

The genes are TRBV24-1 and TRBJ2-3; 10 bases are shared with TRBD1. The trim removed 2 bases at V and 5 bases at J, leaving 6 bases unmatched. The CDR3 extends over 16 amino acids. The germline CDR1 and CDR2 sequences are KGHDR and SFDVKD. This CDR3 reads CATSDSRTGGKDTQYF. The CDR3 bases are TGTGCCACCAGTGATTCCCGGACAGGGGGAAAAGATACGCAGTATTTT.

This chain uses TRBV5-1 with TRBJ2-5; a possible D gene is TRBD1 (7 bases). The germline V and J ends were trimmed by 4 bases and 3 bases, with 13 bases remaining between them. Per germline, CDR1 SGHRS and CDR2 YFSETQ. The CDR3 consists of 14 residues. The CDR3, as DNA: TGCGCCAGCAGCGCGGGGCAGGGGGAAGAGACCCAGTACTTC. As protein: CASSAGQGEETQYF. Using reference TRBV5-1 and TRBJ2-5 for the parts outside the CDR3, the full variable domain is KAGVTQTPRYLIKTRGQQVTLSCSPISGHRSVSWYQQTPGQGLQFLFEYFSETQRNKGNFPGRFSGRQFSNSRSEMNVSTLELGDSALYLCASSAGQGEETQYFGPGTRLLVL.

The DNA of the CDR3 is TGTGCCAGTAGTATTAGAAGTTTGGGCAATCAGCCCCAGCATTTT. It codes for CASSIRSLGNQPQHF. The chain carries TRBV19 and TRBJ1-5; D ambiguous. Trimming removed 3 bases at V and 2 bases at J, with 11 bases between. CDR3 length: 15 amino acids. Germline CDR1 LNHDA, CDR2 SQIVND (reference sequence).

The chain has TRBV11-2 and TRBJ2-1, with 13 positions matching TRBD2. V trimming: 5 bases; J trimming: 5 bases; junction bases outside the gene matches: 3. In germline, CDR1 is SGHAT, CDR2 FQNNGV. The CDR3 runs 15 residues. The CDR3, as DNA: TGTGCCAGCAGCCTGGGACTAGCGGGACACAATGAGCAGTTCTTC. Its translation is CASSLGLAGHNEQFF.

This chain connects TRBV7-3 to TRBJ2-3; TRBD1 matches 9 bases. The CDR3 sequence is 13 residues long. J was trimmed by 8 bases and V by 4 bases; bases with no gene match: 4. CDR1 is SGHTA and CDR2 is FQGTGA in the germline V gene. CDR3 sequence (DNA): TGTGCCAGCAGCTCACAGGGGGCAGCTACGCAGTATTTT. Translated: CASSSQGAATQYF.

This CDR3 is CATSRGGVAEPNTGELFF. In nucleotides, the CDR3 is TGTGCCACCAGCAGAGGTGGAGTAGCGGAGCCGAACACCGGGGAGCTGTTTTTT. V is TRBV15 and J is TRBJ2-2, with D possibly being TRBD2 (6 bases). CDR3 length: 18 residues. Germline loops: CDR1 LNHNV, CDR2 YYDKDF (reference sequence). V was clipped by 1 base and J by 0 bases, with 15 bases between them.

The table lists this clone with a few counts. The chain carries TRBV7-2 and TRBJ1-6; D not resolved. This CDR3 contains 15 residues. The V gene's germline CDR1 is SGHTA and CDR2 FQGNSA. Trimming stripped 4 bases from V and 0 bases from J, with 7 bases between. CDR3 sequence reads: CASSSTSSYNSPLHF. The CDR3 DNA reads TGTGCCAGCAGCTCCACAAGCTCCTATAATTCACCCCTCCACTTT.